The rows below give T cell receptor beta chains drawn from one sample of a study of shared T cell receptors in the human thymus. The table came from immunoSEQ multiplex PCR; TCRdb's copy has only in-frame clones and leaves some out. This sample carries 55,000 to 80,000 clones, about 95% of them seen once, and the ten largest clones take roughly 0.033%. Specimen: thymocytes. The receptors come from a human donor. Both conserved end residues are part of each CDR3. D genes are given only for firm matches. Clone size is given for some rows only: seen once, a few or many times, or a class if the clone is expanded.

abundance	d_gene	v_gene	j_gene	CDR3nt	CDR3aa
NA	NA	TRBV5-1	TRBJ1-1	TGCGCCAGCAGCTTGGCCTTTAAGCAGGACACTGAAGCTTTCTTT	CASSLAFKQDTEAFF
NA	NA	TRBV5-1	TRBJ2-5	TGCGCCAGCAGCTTGGCCGGGACTTCTAAGGGCGATAAAGAGACCCAGTACTTC	CASSLAGTSKGDKETQYF
NA	NA	TRBV9	TRBJ2-6	TGTGCCAGCAGCAAAACCGGGACATACCGCTCTGGGGCCAACGTCCTGACTTTC	CASSKTGTYRSGANVLTF
NA	NA	TRBV6-5	TRBJ1-2	TGTGCCAGCAGTTTTGGAGGGCGCTATGGCTACACCTTC	CASSFGGRYGYTF
NA	NA	TRBV7-3	TRBJ2-7	TGTGCCAGCAGCTCGTTCCCGGGACACGGCTACGAGCAGTACTTC	CASSSFPGHGYEQYF
NA	NA	TRBV28	TRBJ2-6	TGTGCCAGCAGTCCGAGAGCTTACAGGGCTGGGGCCAACGTCCTGACTTTC	CASSPRAYRAGANVLTF
NA	NA	TRBV27	TRBJ2-1	TGTGCCAGCAGTCCACCACCTTCATACAATGAGCAGTTCTTC	CASSPPPSYNEQFF
NA	NA	TRBV28	TRBJ1-6	TGTGCCAGCACCCTCCTGCCAGGGAACTATAATTCACCCCTCCACTTT	CASTLLPGNYNSPLHF
NA	NA	TRBV5-5	TRBJ1-4	TGTGCCAGCAGCTTTGGACAGTTTGATGAAAAACTGTTTTTT	CASSFGQFDEKLFF
NA	NA	TRBV27	TRBJ2-2	TGTGCCAGCAGTTTTAGGGCCGGGGAGCTGTTTTTT	CASSFRAGELFF
once	NA	TRBV6-5	TRBJ2-4	TGTGCCAGCAGTTACTGGGCTCCGAAGGTCAAAAACATTCAGTACTTC	CASSYWAPKVKNIQYF
NA	NA	TRBV27	TRBJ1-1	TGTGCCAGCAGTGCGGATAGGGGGGTCCGGAAGGGGAAGACTGAAGCTTTCTTT	CASSADRGVRKGKTEAFF
NA	NA	TRBV15	TRBJ2-5	TGTGCCACCAGCAGAGATCACAGGGCCGGAGGGGCCAAAGAGACCCAGTACTTC	CATSRDHRAGGAKETQYF
NA	NA	TRBV4-3	TRBJ2-1	TGCGCCAGCAGCCAGGATGTGAACAGGGAGAGGTACAATGAGCAGTTCTTC	CASSQDVNRERYNEQFF
NA	TRBD1	TRBV7-8	TRBJ1-5	TGTGCCAGCAGCCCGCGGACAGGGAACGCTCAGCCCCAGCATTTT	CASSPRTGNAQPQHF
NA	TRBD2	TRBV2	TRBJ2-3	TGTGCCAGCAGTATTATAGGGACTAGCGGGGGGGCCCTTGTGTTCACAGATACGCAGTATTTT	CASSIIGTSGGALVFTDTQYF
NA	NA	TRBV7-2	TRBJ1-2	TGTGCCAGCAGCTACCCGTCGTGGGGCTACACCTTC	CASSYPSWGYTF